Following are 31 T cell receptor beta chains from one sample sequenced in a study of T cells in Graves' hyperthyroidism and ophthalmopathy. RNA transcripts provided the source from which TCR beta CDR3 regions were amplified. HTBI primers drove first-round RT-PCR of the TCR CDR3. MiXCR, run by TCRdb on the multiplex PCR reads, gives a single entry per CDR3 protein. The sample gives 300,000 to 400,000 distinct CDR3 sequences, around 18% of which show up once; around two fifths is in the top ten. Sequenced sample: blood. Every receptor here comes from a man aged 18 to 30 with Graves' ophthalmopathy.

This clonotype was counted ten times or more. V and J are TRBV7-9 and TRBJ1-1; maybe TRBD1 (5 bases). Trimming cost V 5 bases and J 5 bases, with 18 bases left between them. This CDR3 is 15 amino acids long. CDR1 and CDR2 (germline): SEHNR, FQNEAQ (reference sequence). CDR3 DNA: TGTGCCAGCAGCACCGATGGGGGATTATGGACTGAAGCTTTCTTT. It encodes CASSTDGGLWTEAFF.

Note on this clonotype: A single base separates this from a much larger clone, so it may be a read error. The CDR3 DNA sequence: TGCAGTGCTAGTGGAGCGGGGGCCTTCCAAGAGACCCGGTACTTC. Its translation is CSASGAGAFQETRYF. The chain recombines TRBV20-1 with TRBJ2-5; 8 positions match TRBD2. The CDR3 extends over 15 amino acids. Germline V gene sequence: CDR1 DFQATT, CDR2 SNEGSKA (reference sequence).

In its sample, this clonotype was seen a few times. This sequence joins TRBV19 and TRBJ2-3; no reliable D call. The V end was cut by 3 bases, the J end by 6 bases, with 19 bases between. Germline CDR1 reads LNHDA; CDR2 reads SQIVND (reference sequence). The CDR3 totals 16 residues. CDR3 residues: CASSMVVGSVTDTQYF. Written as DNA, the CDR3 is TGTGCCAGTAGTATGGTTGTGGGCAGCGTCACCGATACGCAGTATTTT.

This clonotype was picked up a small number of times. This chain joins TRBV5-1 and TRBJ2-2, with D perhaps TRBD1 (6 bases). CDR3 length: 15 residues. Germline CDR1 SGHRS, CDR2 YFSETQ. V was cut by 0 bases and J by 5 bases, with 11 bases left in between. The CDR3 here is CASSLEGGSTGELFF. CDR3 DNA: TGCGCCAGCAGCTTGGAAGGGGGTAGTACCGGGGAGCTGTTTTTT.

This clonotype came up many times. DNA for the CDR3: TGTGCCAGCAGCCTAGGTGGGGGACGTGGCTACACCTTC. Its translation: CASSLGGGRGYTF. This sequence joins TRBV27 and TRBJ1-2; possibly TRBD1 for D (5 bases). V was pared by 6 bases and J by 7 bases, with 15 bases between. CDR3 length: 13 residues. Germline CDR1 and CDR2: MNHEY and SMNVEV (reference sequence).

This clonotype was observed a handful of times. The chain links TRBV27 to TRBJ1-5, with TRBD1 matching 10 bases. Trimming removed 10 bases from V and 7 bases from J; junction bases left unmatched: 7. Per the germline V gene, CDR1 is MNHEY and CDR2 is SMNVEV (reference sequence). This CDR3 is 13 amino acids long. CDR3 DNA: TGTGCCACCGGGGGACAGGGGAGCCAGCCCCAGCATTTT. Amino acid sequence: CATGGQGSQPQHF.

This chain uses TRBV29-1 with TRBJ2-5, with TRBD1 matching over 7 bases. Per germline, CDR1 SQVTM and CDR2 ANQGSEA. CDR3 size: 12 residues. Trimming removed 6 bases from V and 2 bases from J; junction bases left unmatched: 3. CDR3 residues: CSVRQGQETQYF. The CDR3 DNA is TGCAGCGTGCGACAGGGTCAAGAGACCCAGTACTTC.

The J gene is TRBJ1-1, the V gene TRBV19; no definite D call. The V gene lost 10 bases and the J gene lost 4 bases, with 16 bases spanning the gap. The CDR3 is made up of 13 amino acids. In germline, CDR1 is LNHDA, CDR2 SQIVND (reference sequence). This CDR3 is CATRTLPGTEAFF. CDR3 DNA sequence: TGTGCCACCAGGACCCTCCCCGGCACTGAAGCTTTCTTT.

A few counts support this clonotype. This chain joins TRBV10-3 and TRBJ1-1; D ambiguous. Germline-derived CDR1 and CDR2 are ENHRY and SYGVKD. The V and J ends lost 8 bases and 1 base respectively, with 8 bases between them. The length of the CDR3 is 12 residues. CDR3 in DNA: TGTGCCATCCAAGAGTCGAACACTGAAGCTTTCTTT. This encodes CAIQESNTEAFF.

This clonotype was seen many times. The chain links TRBV3-1 to TRBJ1-2; weak D call: TRBD1 (5 bases). CDR3 size: 16 residues. CDR1 LGHDT and CDR2 YNNKEL come from the germline V gene (reference sequence). Trimming removed 3 bases from V and 3 bases from J, with 17 bases in between. CDR3 coding DNA: TGTGCCAGCAGCCATCCAAGGGTAGGGGACCACTATGGCTACACCTTC. Protein product: CASSHPRVGDHYGYTF.

The V call is TRBV12-3 or TRBV12-4, the J call TRBJ2-7, with TRBD1 matching 9 bases. The CDR3 extends over 15 amino acids. V was pared by 3 bases and J by 6 bases, with 9 bases of the junction left unmatched. CDR3 residues: CASSFWTGVVGEQYF. In nucleotides, the CDR3 is TGTGCCAGCAGTTTTTGGACAGGGGTAGTAGGCGAGCAGTACTTC.

This clonotype was observed many times. V and J are TRBV18 and TRBJ1-1; D remains unclear. This CDR3 contains 14 residues. Germline lookup yields CDR1 KGHSH and CDR2 LQKENI. V lost 3 bases, J lost 0 bases, and 8 bases lay in between. The CDR3 nucleotides read TGTGCCAGCTCACCGCCCGCAGTGAACACTGAAGCTTTCTTT. It is translated as CASSPPAVNTEAFF.

The gene calls are TRBV19 and TRBJ1-6; no firm D call. The CDR3 totals 13 residues. Trimming left V 9 bases short and J 5 bases short, with 11 bases between. Germline values: CDR1 LNHDA, CDR2 SQIVND (reference sequence). In nucleotides, the CDR3 is TGTGCCAGCGCGGACGGTAATAATTCACCCCTCCACTTT. It encodes CASADGNNSPLHF.

V and J are TRBV29-1 and TRBJ2-7; D is ambiguous. Looked up from germline, CDR1 is SQVTM and CDR2 is ANQGSEA. The CDR3 is made up of 14 amino acids. Trimming took off 0 bases at V and 2 bases at J, with 11 bases between the two ends. The CDR3 spells CSVEEGSRTYEQYF. The CDR3 DNA reads as TGCAGCGTTGAAGAGGGCAGCCGAACCTACGAGCAGTACTTC.

This clonotype was found many times. The chain links TRBV3-1 to TRBJ2-5; D may correspond to TRBD1 or TRBD2 (7 bases each). Germline-derived CDR1 and CDR2 are LGHDT and YNNKEL (reference sequence). Trimming pared 7 bases from V and 3 bases from J, leaving 15 bases between. The CDR3 runs 14 residues. The CDR3 reads CASNQGGEEETQYF. The CDR3 coding sequence is TGTGCCAGCAACCAGGGGGGGGAAGAAGAGACCCAGTACTTC.

The sample holds a few counts of this clonotype. V is TRBV11-2 and J is TRBJ2-5, with TRBD1 as a possible D gene (6 bases). The CDR3 has 14 amino acids. In germline, CDR1 is SGHAT, CDR2 FQNNGV. The V gene lost 5 bases and the J gene lost 7 bases, with 17 bases spanning the gap. CDR3 residues: CASSSLTGRGTQYF. The CDR3 DNA reads TGTGCCAGCAGCAGCCTGACAGGACGCGGGACCCAGTACTTC.

This clonotype has at least ten counts. The V call is TRBV12-3 or TRBV12-4, the J call TRBJ1-2, with unresolved D. Trimming shortened V by 2 bases and J by 8 bases, and 9 bases separated the two germline ends. The CDR3 consists of 12 residues. The CDR3 region is CASSLRLGGYTF. CDR3 bases: TGTGCCAGCAGTTTAAGGCTGGGGGGCTACACCTTC.

The V and J genes are TRBV19 and TRBJ1-5, with 7 bases matching TRBD1. V lost 3 bases, J lost 1 base, and 9 bases stayed unmatched. Germline V gene data show CDR1 as LNHDA and CDR2 as SQIVND (reference sequence). The CDR3 totals 17 residues. CDR3 residues: CASSMLRGPWSNQPQHF. As DNA, the CDR3 is TGTGCCAGTAGTATGCTAAGGGGGCCGTGGAGCAATCAGCCCCAGCATTTT.

This chain links TRBV5-1 with TRBJ1-1; TRBD1 is a possible D gene (6 bases). Looked up from germline, CDR1 is SGHRS and CDR2 is YFSETQ. This CDR3 contains 15 residues. V was trimmed by 3 bases and J by 4 bases, leaving 16 bases between them. The CDR3 sequence is CASSWSRGAGTEAFF. The CDR3 nucleotides are TGCGCCAGCAGCTGGAGCAGGGGCGCGGGCACTGAAGCTTTCTTT.

In its sample, this clonotype was seen many times. The J gene is TRBJ1-3, the V gene TRBV28; D is unclear. From germline, CDR1 is MDHEN and CDR2 SYDVKM. V was pared by 8 bases and J by 2 bases, with 10 bases between. The CDR3 runs 13 residues. CDR3 region: CASSLTTGNTIYF. The DNA of the CDR3 is TGTGCCAGCTCATTGACCACTGGAAACACCATATATTTT.

The chain has TRBV2 and TRBJ1-5; D call uncertain. The germline V gene encodes CDR1 SNHLY and CDR2 FYNNEI. Trimming removed 5 bases from V and 6 bases from J, with 8 bases in between. The CDR3 spans 12 residues. In DNA form, the CDR3 reads TGTGCCAGCAGTCCCACTGTTCAGCCCCAGCATTTT. It codes for CASSPTVQPQHF.

This clonotype was observed a handful of times. This chain uses TRBV9 with TRBJ2-5; D may be TRBD1 (6 bases). CDR3 size: 13 residues. Germline CDR1 and CDR2: SGDLS and YYNGEE. The V and J ends lost 2 bases and 2 bases respectively, with 7 bases between them. CDR3 region: CASSVRGQETQYF. The CDR3 DNA is TGTGCCAGCAGCGTGAGGGGGCAAGAGACCCAGTACTTC.

Many counts were recorded for this clonotype. The CDR3 protein is CASSSLTNRGRNEKLFF. The CDR3 region has the DNA TGTGCCAGCAGCTCTCTGACTAACAGGGGACGTAATGAAAAACTGTTTTTT. The chain combines TRBV7-2 with TRBJ1-4; TRBD1 agrees at 7 bases. Per germline, CDR1 SGHTA and CDR2 FQGNSA. The CDR3 length is 17 residues. The V and J ends lost 4 bases and 4 bases, in that order; junction bases with no gene match: 12.

J is TRBJ1-6 and V is TRBV12-3 or TRBV12-4; no reliable D call. Trimming took 6 bases from V and 9 from J, leaving 15 bases between them. This CDR3 has 14 amino acids. The CDR3 coding sequence is TGTGCCAGCAGGGTCCCGGACCCCGCTTCACCCCTCCACTTT. It encodes CASRVPDPASPLHF.

This clonotype came up many times. The chain couples TRBV10-3 to TRBJ2-5; no clear D. Germline assignment: CDR1 ENHRY and CDR2 SYGVKD. The CDR3 sequence is 13 residues long. V lost 2 bases, J lost 1 base, and 5 bases lay in between. The CDR3 sequence: CAISETPQETQYF. In DNA, the CDR3 is TGTGCCATCAGTGAGACTCCCCAAGAGACCCAGTACTTC.

This clonotype was found a few times. The chain uses TRBV20-1 and TRBJ1-3; D is undetermined. There are 13 residues in the CDR3. The V gene lost 6 bases and the J gene lost 0 bases, with 9 bases spanning the gap. The germline V gene encodes CDR1 DFQATT and CDR2 SNEGSKA (reference sequence). The CDR3 loop reads CSARTDSGNTIYF. The CDR3 region has the DNA TGCAGTGCGCGGACTGACTCTGGAAACACCATATATTTT.

The chain is built from TRBV6-1 and TRBJ2-5; possible D gene TRBD2, 6 bases. V was clipped by 5 bases and J by 5 bases, with 15 bases between them. The CDR3 has 14 residues. Germline-derived CDR1 and CDR2 are MNHNS and SASEGT. As DNA, the CDR3 is TGTGCCAGCAGTCCCTCACCTGCGGGGGAGACCCAGTACTTC. Protein sequence: CASSPSPAGETQYF.

This clonotype has at least ten counts. The CDR3 loop reads CASSARTGTGSSYEQYF. CDR3 DNA sequence: TGCGCCAGCAGCGCGAGAACCGGGACAGGGAGCTCCTACGAGCAGTACTTC. This sequence joins TRBV5-1 and TRBJ2-7; TRBD1 matches at 9 bases. The CDR3 contains 17 residues. CDR1 and CDR2 (germline): SGHRS, YFSETQ. V lost 4 bases and J lost 0; bases outside the gene matches: 11.

This clonotype was found a few times. The chain couples TRBV12-3 or TRBV12-4 to TRBJ2-3; 7 bases agree with TRBD2. The CDR3 extends over 15 amino acids. J was trimmed by 4 bases and V by 2 bases; bases with no gene match: 6. The DNA for the CDR3 is TGTGCCAGCAGTTTAATGGCGGGGAGGGCAGATACGCAGTATTTT. Residues: CASSLMAGRADTQYF.

This clonotype was observed many times. This rearrangement joins TRBV2 to TRBJ2-3; TRBD2 matches at 11 bases. CDR1 is SNHLY, CDR2 FYNNEI, per germline. The CDR3 length is 18 residues. V trimming: 8 bases; J trimming: 0 bases; junction bases outside the gene matches: 13. The DNA for the CDR3 is TGTGCCAGCGGGTTTCGACTAGCGGGGACTCCTAGCACAGATACGCAGTATTTT. Protein sequence: CASGFRLAGTPSTDTQYF.

The chain combines TRBV29-1 with TRBJ1-2, with D perhaps TRBD1 (6 bases). With 5 bases removed from V and 0 bases from J, the gap between germline ends came to 13 bases. This CDR3 has 14 amino acids. The germline V gene has CDR1 SQVTM and CDR2 ANQGSEA. The CDR3 sequence is CSVSQGPANYGYTF. Written as DNA, the CDR3 is TGCAGCGTTTCTCAGGGGCCGGCTAACTATGGCTACACCTTC.